Shown below are 4 T cell receptor beta chains from a single sample sequenced in a study of monozygotic twins with inflammatory bowel disease. One entry per CDR3 protein, without DNA, is what TCRdb gives after re-calling the 5' RACE reads. The sample yields 300,000 to 350,000 distinct CDR3 sequences, of which the top ten take up roughly 2%. What was sequenced was blood. These receptors were obtained from a human donor with ulcerative colitis or Crohn's disease, or a healthy co-twin of an affected twin (not recorded which).

This chain connects TRBV6-5 to TRBJ2-3; with no DNA, the TCRdb D assignment of TRBD1 cannot be verified. The CDR3 loop spans 15 amino acids. Germline V gene data show CDR1 as MNHEY and CDR2 as SVGAGI. This chain's CDR3 is CASSYFPGNTDTQYF.

The J gene is TRBJ2-5, the V gene TRBV7-2; TCRdb designates TRBD1, a call that cannot be tested without DNA. The CDR3 is 12 amino acids. Germline values: CDR1 SGHTA, CDR2 FQGNSA. The chain's CDR3 is CASSRQVETQYF.

The V call is TRBV20-1, the J call TRBJ1-5; TCRdb lists TRBD1, though no DNA is available to test this call. The CDR3 totals 13 residues. In germline, CDR1 is DFQATT, CDR2 SNEGSKA (reference sequence). The CDR3: CSALRDPNQPQHF.

The rearrangement joins TRBV4-1 to TRBJ1-5; the TCRdb D gene call, TRBD1, has no DNA to confirm it. The CDR3 runs 14 residues. CDR1 MGHRA and CDR2 YSYEKL come from the germline V gene. This CDR3 is CASSPGTLNQPQHF.